The clone carrying this T cell receptor beta chain occurred many times. The record originates from a study of T cells in Graves' hyperthyroidism and ophthalmopathy. This CDR3 has 16 residues. The ends were cut back, 5 bases at V and 1 base at J, with 18 bases in the middle. Per the germline V gene, CDR1 is SEHNR and CDR2 is FQNEAQ (reference sequence). Amplified regions were TCR beta CDR3 sequences from RNA transcripts. During a first-round RT-PCR of the TCR CDR3, the HTBI primer set was used. A single record per CDR3 protein comes from TCRdb applying MiXCR to the multiplex PCR reads. This sample has more than 650,000 distinct CDR3 sequences, with around 15% found just once.

The TCR comes from a woman between 18 and 30 years old with Graves' hyperthyroidism. The chain is built from TRBV7-9 and TRBJ2-7, with D maybe TRBD1 (6 bases). Sequences were obtained from blood. The CDR3 bases are TGTGCCAGCAGCGATCACCCCGGGACAAAATCCTACGAGCAGTACTTC. Amino acid sequence: CASSDHPGTKSYEQYF.